Below, 20 T cell receptor beta chains from the same sample are listed, as sequenced in a study of T cell repertoires in cytomegalovirus infection. TCRdb itself ran the reads through MiXCR, one entry per CDR3 protein. The profile shows hundreds of thousands of distinct CDR3 sequences, less than 40% of them singletons. Sequencing input: PBMCs. These receptors were collected from a human donor in good health (CMV status not recorded). Some clones in this sample may be carry-over from other donors' samples.

The chain links TRBV28 to TRBJ2-7; 7 nucleotides align to TRBD2. CDR3 size: 14 residues. The trim removed 7 bases at V and 6 bases at J, leaving 12 bases unmatched. The germline V gene encodes CDR1 MDHEN and CDR2 SYDVKM. CDR3 in DNA: TGTGCCAGCAACCCCGGCGCGGGAGAGGGCGAGCAGTACTTC. Translating gives CASNPGAGEGEQYF.

A few counts support this clonotype. V gene TRBV7-9 combines with J gene TRBJ1-4; TRBD1 aligns across 7 bases. V was pared by 5 bases and J by 4 bases, with 7 bases of the junction left unmatched. This CDR3 comprises 15 residues. CDR1 is SEHNR and CDR2 is FQNEAQ in the germline V gene (reference sequence). This chain's CDR3 is CASSDTGASNEKLFF. The CDR3 nucleotides read TGTGCCAGCAGCGACACAGGGGCCAGTAATGAAAAACTGTTTTTT.

The sample holds many counts of this clonotype. The gene calls are TRBV7-2 and TRBJ2-7; D assignment may be TRBD1 or TRBD2 (6 bases each). V was pared by 5 bases and J by 4 bases, with 12 bases between. Per germline, CDR1 SGHTA and CDR2 FQGNSA. CDR3 length: 13 amino acids. The CDR3 protein is CASSPRGQYEQYF. As DNA, the CDR3 is TGTGCCAGCAGCCCCCGGGGGCAGTACGAGCAGTACTTC.

The V call is TRBV2, the J call TRBJ1-1; no reliable D call. V was shortened by 3 bases and J by 4 bases, with 12 bases between the two germline ends. CDR1 and CDR2 (germline): SNHLY, FYNNEI. This CDR3 region has 14 residues. CDR3 in amino acids: CASSDSPLSTEAFF. CDR3 DNA sequence: TGTGCCAGCAGTGACTCCCCCCTAAGCACTGAAGCTTTCTTT. Full variable domain (remainder filled in from reference TRBV2 and TRBJ1-1): EPEVTQTPSHQVTQMGQEVILRCVPISNHLYFYWYRQILGQKVEFLVSFYNNEISEKSEIFDDQFSVERPDGSNFTLKIRSTKLEDSAMYFCASSDSPLSTEAFFGQGTRLTVV.

This clonotype was observed a few times. The chain carries TRBV7-9 and TRBJ2-7, with 7 nucleotides matching TRBD2. Germline V gene lookup returns CDR1 SEHNR and CDR2 FQNEAQ (reference sequence). Germline trimming cut 5 bases from V and 1 base from J; bases unmatched to any gene: 5. This CDR3 comprises 14 residues. CDR3 protein: CASSPGLRSYEQYF. The CDR3 DNA follows: TGTGCCAGCAGCCCGGGACTACGTTCCTACGAGCAGTACTTC.

This clonotype was detected only a few times. V is TRBV7-2 and J is TRBJ2-7; D unresolved. The V end lost 6 bases, the J end lost 2 bases, and 14 bases lay between the germline ends. The CDR3 runs 14 residues. In germline, CDR1 is SGHTA, CDR2 FQGNSA. CDR3 DNA: TGTGCCAGCAGTTCCTACGAAGGTACCTACGAGCAGTACTTC. Translation gives CASSSYEGTYEQYF.

The chain employs TRBV5-6 and TRBJ2-1; 13 bases agree with TRBD2. After removal of 4 bases from V and 3 bases from J, the junction contained 7 bases not matched to a gene. Germline V gene sequence: CDR1 SGHDT, CDR2 YYEEEE. This CDR3 is built from 17 residues. The CDR3 reads CASSDQGTSGNYNEQFF. Written as DNA, the CDR3 is TGTGCCAGCAGCGACCAGGGGACTAGCGGGAACTACAATGAGCAGTTCTTC.

This clonotype showed up many times. CDR3: CASSEFWASNRNEQFF. The CDR3 DNA reads as TGTGCCAGCAGTGAATTCTGGGCTAGCAACCGCAATGAGCAGTTCTTC. This chain joins TRBV6-1 and TRBJ2-1, with D possibly TRBD2 on 5 matching bases. The CDR3 covers 16 residues. Trimming left V 2 bases short and J 6 bases short, with 17 bases between. CDR1 and CDR2 (germline): MNHNS, SASEGT.

This clonotype was counted ten times or more. The J gene is TRBJ2-1, the V gene TRBV7-2; possibly TRBD2 for D (6 bases). The V end lost 6 bases, the J end lost 0 bases, and 18 bases lay between the germline ends. The CDR3 covers 17 residues. CDR1 SGHTA and CDR2 FQGNSA come from the germline V gene. The CDR3 spells CASRPPGLRSSYNEQFF. The CDR3 DNA sequence: TGTGCCAGCAGGCCTCCGGGACTCCGGAGCTCCTACAATGAGCAGTTCTTC. Filled out from reference TRBV7-2 and TRBJ2-1, the complete variable domain reads GAGVSQSPSNKVTEKGKDVELRCDPISGHTALYWYRQSLGQGLEFLIYFQGNSAPDKSGLPSDRFSAERTGGSVSTLTIQRTQQEDSAVYLCASRPPGLRSSYNEQFFGPGTRLTVL.

This clonotype was seen a few times. The chain carries TRBV12-3 or TRBV12-4 and TRBJ1-1, with TRBD1 matching 7 bases. V was clipped by 6 bases and J by 10 bases; unmatched bases: 8. This CDR3 comprises 12 residues. The CDR3 sequence is CASSQDRKRAFF. CDR3 nucleotide sequence: TGTGCCAGCAGCCAGGACAGGAAGAGAGCTTTCTTT.

This clonotype was observed a few times. CDR3 protein: CASSQDQGLGDGVAKNIQYF. The CDR3 bases are TGTGCCAGCAGCCAAGACCAGGGACTGGGTGATGGGGTAGCCAAAAACATTCAGTACTTC. This chain connects TRBV4-2 to TRBJ2-4; a possible D gene is TRBD2 (6 bases). V lost 0 bases to trimming and J lost 0 bases, with 21 bases between them. Looked up from germline, CDR1 is LGHNA and CDR2 is YNFKEQ. The CDR3 consists of 20 residues.

This clonotype was counted only a few times. The chain couples TRBV7-2 to TRBJ2-7; D gene uncertain. Germline CDR1 SGHTA, CDR2 FQGNSA. Trimming left V 0 bases short and J 3 bases short, with 15 bases between. This CDR3 region has 16 residues. In DNA, the CDR3 is TGTGCCAGCAGCTTAGCGATTATCGGGCCGGGCTACGAGCAGTACTTC. Encoded protein: CASSLAIIGPGYEQYF.

In this sample, this clonotype turned up a few times. This chain connects TRBV29-1 to TRBJ1-1; 8 nucleotides agree with TRBD1. The CDR3 loop spans 14 amino acids. V lost 6 bases to trimming and J lost 2 bases; unmatched junction nucleotides: 8. CDR1 is SQVTM, CDR2 ANQGSEA, per germline. The CDR3 loop reads CSVLGQGSNTEAFF. Written as DNA, the CDR3 is TGCAGCGTCCTAGGACAGGGTTCAAACACTGAAGCTTTCTTT.

V is TRBV9 and J is TRBJ1-1; 7 positions match TRBD1. Germline lookup yields CDR1 SGDLS and CDR2 YYNGEE. Germline trimming cut 4 bases from V and 10 bases from J; bases unmatched to any gene: 19. The CDR3 runs to 16 residues. This CDR3 reads CASSRETGKSPLRAFF. DNA for the CDR3: TGTGCCAGCAGCCGAGAGACAGGGAAATCCCCCTTGCGAGCTTTCTTT.

The chain recombines TRBV6-8 with TRBJ1-1; the match to TRBD1 covers 8 bases. With 1 base clipped from V and 4 bases from J, the junction kept 5 bases outside the gene matches. Germline CDR1 is MNHGY and CDR2 is SAAAGT. The CDR3 has 15 residues. The DNA for the CDR3 is TGTGCCAGCAGTTACTACGGACAGGGAATCACTGAAGCTTTCTTT. It is translated as CASSYYGQGITEAFF.

This rearrangement joins TRBV6-6 to TRBJ2-7; 8 bases are shared with TRBD1. J gave up 4 bases and V 0 bases, and 8 bases lay outside the gene matches. Germline V gene data show CDR1 as MNHNY and CDR2 as SVGAGI (reference sequence). The CDR3 extends over 16 amino acids. The CDR3 DNA is TGTGCCAGCAGTTACTCTCCGGCCAGGGGGCTATACGAGCAGTACTTC. It specifies CASSYSPARGLYEQYF.

This chain uses TRBV7-9 with TRBJ1-2; no reliable D call. The germline V gene encodes CDR1 SEHNR and CDR2 FQNEAQ (reference sequence). V was shortened by 8 bases and J by 8 bases, with 9 bases between the two germline ends. CDR3 size: 10 residues. The CDR3 region is CASGLLGYTF. Written as DNA, the CDR3 is TGTGCCAGCGGGCTGCTGGGCTACACCTTC. The entire variable domain, with the rest obtained from reference TRBV7-9 and TRBJ1-2, is as follows: DTGVSQNPRHKITKRGQNVTFRCDPISEHNRLYWYRQTLGQGPEFLTYFQNEAQLEKSRLLSDRFSAERPKGSFSTLEIQRTEQGDSAMYLCASGLLGYTFGSGTRLTVV.

J is TRBJ2-7 and V is TRBV27, with 7 bases matching TRBD1. Germline CDR1 reads MNHEY; CDR2 reads SMNVEV (reference sequence). V dropped 6 bases and J dropped 6; count of bases not matched to a gene: 11. CDR3 length: 14 residues. Here the CDR3 reads CASSLGQDAGEQYF. CDR3 sequence (DNA): TGTGCCAGCAGCCTAGGACAGGATGCTGGCGAGCAGTACTTC.

This clonotype has just a few counts. The V call is TRBV5-6, the J call TRBJ1-2; possible D gene TRBD1, 6 bases. Germline V gene data show CDR1 as SGHDT and CDR2 as YYEEEE. The CDR3 has 14 amino acids. Deletions cut 4 bases from V and 7 bases from J, with 17 bases between. The CDR3 bases are TGTGCCAGCAGCGAATTCCGGACAGATCCTGGCTACACCTTC. Protein: CASSEFRTDPGYTF.

The chain has TRBV6-5 and TRBJ2-7; possibly TRBD2 for D (6 bases). The CDR3 loop spans 14 amino acids. Per germline, CDR1 MNHEY and CDR2 SVGAGI. V lost 3 bases and J 2 bases, leaving 11 bases between the germline ends. The CDR3 coding sequence is TGTGCCAGCAGTTATAGGCGGGGCCCCTACGAGCAGTACTTC. Translating it yields CASSYRRGPYEQYF.